This record covers a single T cell receptor (beta chain). The antigen is unknown. The sample belongs to a study of identical twins. Findings and limits, study-wide: Insertions were reduced in abundant cord blood beta clonotypes but not in memory repertoires. There was more out-of-frame TCR alpha sharing in monozygotic twins than models estimated.

TCRdb reprocessed the 5' RACE reads with MiXCR, giving one entry per CDR3 protein. The sample has roughly 1,500,000 distinct CDR3 sequences; roughly 35% are singletons. With 4 bases clipped from V and 2 bases from J, the junction kept 10 bases outside the gene matches. Germline lookup yields CDR1 SGHRS and CDR2 YFSETQ. CDR3 size: 19 residues. Each donor (without exception) was a healthy Caucasian. This receptor was taken from a newborn girl in good health. The chain combines TRBV5-1 with TRBJ2-1; 15 bases map to TRBD2. The sample taken for sequencing was cord blood. CDR3 amino acids: CASSHPGLAGGVPYNEQFF. The CDR3 region has the DNA TGCGCCAGCAGCCATCCGGGACTAGCGGGAGGTGTGCCCTACAATGAGCAGTTCTTC.